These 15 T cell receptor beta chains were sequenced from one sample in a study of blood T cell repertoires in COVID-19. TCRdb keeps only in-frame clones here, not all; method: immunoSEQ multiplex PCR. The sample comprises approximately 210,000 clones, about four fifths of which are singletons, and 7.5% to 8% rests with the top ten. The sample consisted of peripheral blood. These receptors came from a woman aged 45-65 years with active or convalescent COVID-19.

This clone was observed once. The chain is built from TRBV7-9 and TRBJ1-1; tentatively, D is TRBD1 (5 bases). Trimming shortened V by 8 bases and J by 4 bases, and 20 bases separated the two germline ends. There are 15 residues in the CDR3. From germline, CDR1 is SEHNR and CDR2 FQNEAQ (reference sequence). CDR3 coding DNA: TGTGCCAGCCAACTGTCGGAGGGGATAGGCACTGAAGCTTTCTTT. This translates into CASQLSEGIGTEAFF.

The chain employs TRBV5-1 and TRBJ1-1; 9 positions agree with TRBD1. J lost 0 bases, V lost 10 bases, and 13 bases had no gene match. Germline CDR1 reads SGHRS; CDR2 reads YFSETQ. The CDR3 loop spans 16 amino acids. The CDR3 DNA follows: TGCGCCTCTCAAACCACCGACAGGGGGATGAACACTGAAGCTTTCTTT. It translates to CASQTTDRGMNTEAFF.

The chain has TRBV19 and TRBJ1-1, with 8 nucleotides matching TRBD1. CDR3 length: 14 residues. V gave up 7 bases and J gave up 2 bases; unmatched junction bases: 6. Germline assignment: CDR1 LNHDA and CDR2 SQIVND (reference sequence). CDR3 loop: CASTRGQGNTEAFF. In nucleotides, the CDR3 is TGTGCCAGTACAAGAGGACAGGGTAACACTGAAGCTTTCTTT.

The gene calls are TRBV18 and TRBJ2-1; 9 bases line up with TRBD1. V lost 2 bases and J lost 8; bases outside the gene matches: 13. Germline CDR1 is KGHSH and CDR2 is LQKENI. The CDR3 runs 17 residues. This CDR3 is CASSPATGGFSFDEQFF. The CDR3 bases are TGTGCCAGCTCACCAGCCACAGGGGGCTTCTCGTTCGATGAGCAGTTCTTC.

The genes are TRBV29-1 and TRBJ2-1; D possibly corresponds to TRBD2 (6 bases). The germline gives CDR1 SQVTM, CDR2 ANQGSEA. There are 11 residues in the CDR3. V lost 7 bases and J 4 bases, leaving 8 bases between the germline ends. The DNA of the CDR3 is TGCAGCGGCGGACTATACAATGAGCAGTTCTTC. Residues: CSGGLYNEQFF.

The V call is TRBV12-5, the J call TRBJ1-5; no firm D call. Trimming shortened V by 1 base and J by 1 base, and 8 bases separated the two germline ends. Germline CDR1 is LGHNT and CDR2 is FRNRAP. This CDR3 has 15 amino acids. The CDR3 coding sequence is TGTGCTAGTGGTTTGGGGGTTAGCAGCAATCAGCCCCAGCATTTT. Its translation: CASGLGVSSNQPQHF.

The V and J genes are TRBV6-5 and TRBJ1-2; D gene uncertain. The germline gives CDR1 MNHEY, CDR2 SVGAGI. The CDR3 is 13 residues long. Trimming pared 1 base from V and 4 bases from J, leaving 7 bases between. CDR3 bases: TGTGCCAGCAGTTACTATGGTAGCTATGGCTACACCTTC. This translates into CASSYYGSYGYTF.

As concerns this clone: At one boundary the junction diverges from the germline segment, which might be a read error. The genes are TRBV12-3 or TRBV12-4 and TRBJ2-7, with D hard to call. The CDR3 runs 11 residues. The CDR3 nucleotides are TGTGCCAGCAGCTTAGGAGTTGAGCAGTACTTC. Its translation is CASSLGVEQYF.

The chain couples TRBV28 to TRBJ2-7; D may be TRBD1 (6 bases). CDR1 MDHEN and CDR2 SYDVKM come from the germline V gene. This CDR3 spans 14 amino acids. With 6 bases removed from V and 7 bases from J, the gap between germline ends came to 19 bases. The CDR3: CASRGAGVSWEQYF. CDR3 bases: TGTGCCAGCAGAGGGGCAGGGGTCTCCTGGGAGCAGTACTTC.

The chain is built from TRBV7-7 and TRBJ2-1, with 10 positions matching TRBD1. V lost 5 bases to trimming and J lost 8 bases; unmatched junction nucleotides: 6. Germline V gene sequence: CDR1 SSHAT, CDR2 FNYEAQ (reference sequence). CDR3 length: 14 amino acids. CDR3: CASSRGQGRHEQFF. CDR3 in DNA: TGTGCCAGCAGCCGGGGACAGGGGAGGCATGAGCAGTTCTTC. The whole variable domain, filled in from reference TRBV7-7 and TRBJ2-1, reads GAGVSQSPRYKVTKRGQDVTLRCDPISSHATLYWYQQALGQGPEFLTYFNYEAQPDKSGLPSDRFSAERPEGSISTLTIQRTEQRDSAMYRCASSRGQGRHEQFFGPGTRLTVL.

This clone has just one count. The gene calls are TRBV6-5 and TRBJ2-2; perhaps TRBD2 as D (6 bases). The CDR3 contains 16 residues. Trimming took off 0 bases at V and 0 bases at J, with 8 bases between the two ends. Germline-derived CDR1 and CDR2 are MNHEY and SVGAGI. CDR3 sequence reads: CASSYSGLSNTGELFF. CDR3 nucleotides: TGTGCCAGCAGTTACTCCGGACTATCGAACACCGGGGAGCTGTTTTTT.

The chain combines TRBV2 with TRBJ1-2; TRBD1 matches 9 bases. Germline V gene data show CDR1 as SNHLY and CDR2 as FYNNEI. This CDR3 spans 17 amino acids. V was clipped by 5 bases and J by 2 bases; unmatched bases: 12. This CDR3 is CASSSGQGISPNYGYTF. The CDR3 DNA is TGTGCCAGCAGTAGCGGACAGGGGATAAGCCCAAACTATGGCTACACCTTC.

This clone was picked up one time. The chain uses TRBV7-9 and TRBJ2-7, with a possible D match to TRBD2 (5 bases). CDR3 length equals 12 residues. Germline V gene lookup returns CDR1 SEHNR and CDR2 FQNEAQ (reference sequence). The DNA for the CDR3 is TGTGCCAGCAGCTTAGCACTGGACTCTGTCCACGTC. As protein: CASSLALDSVHV.

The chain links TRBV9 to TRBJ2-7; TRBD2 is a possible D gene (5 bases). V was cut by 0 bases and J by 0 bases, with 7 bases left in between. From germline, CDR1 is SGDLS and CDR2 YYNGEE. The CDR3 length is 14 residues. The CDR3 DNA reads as TGTGCCAGCAGCGTAGTAGAGGGCTCCTACGAGCAGTACTTC. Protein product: CASSVVEGSYEQYF.

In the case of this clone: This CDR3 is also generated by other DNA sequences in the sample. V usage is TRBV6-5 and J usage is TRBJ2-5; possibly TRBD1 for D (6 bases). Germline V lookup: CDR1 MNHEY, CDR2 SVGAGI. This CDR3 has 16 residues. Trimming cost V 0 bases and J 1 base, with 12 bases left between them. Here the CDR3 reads CASSYSRGRGQETQYF. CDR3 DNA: TGTGCCAGCAGTTACTCGAGAGGCAGGGGCCAAGAGACCCAGTACTTC.